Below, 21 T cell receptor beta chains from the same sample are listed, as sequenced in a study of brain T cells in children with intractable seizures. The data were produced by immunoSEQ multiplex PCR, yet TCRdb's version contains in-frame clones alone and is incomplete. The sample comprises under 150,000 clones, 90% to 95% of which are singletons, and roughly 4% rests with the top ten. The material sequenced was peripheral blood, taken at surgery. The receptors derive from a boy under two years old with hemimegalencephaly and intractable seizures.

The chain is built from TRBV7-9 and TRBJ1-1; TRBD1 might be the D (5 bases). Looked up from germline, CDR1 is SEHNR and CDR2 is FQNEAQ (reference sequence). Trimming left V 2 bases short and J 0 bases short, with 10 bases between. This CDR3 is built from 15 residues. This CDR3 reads CASSLSGTLNTEAFF. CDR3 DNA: TGTGCCAGCAGCTTAAGTGGGACCCTGAACACTGAAGCTTTCTTT.

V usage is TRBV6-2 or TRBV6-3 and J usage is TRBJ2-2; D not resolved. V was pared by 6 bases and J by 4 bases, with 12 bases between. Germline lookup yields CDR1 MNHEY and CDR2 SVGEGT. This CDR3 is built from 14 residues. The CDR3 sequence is CASSPRWSTGELFF. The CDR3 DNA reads TGTGCCAGCAGCCCCAGGTGGAGCACCGGGGAGCTGTTTTTT.

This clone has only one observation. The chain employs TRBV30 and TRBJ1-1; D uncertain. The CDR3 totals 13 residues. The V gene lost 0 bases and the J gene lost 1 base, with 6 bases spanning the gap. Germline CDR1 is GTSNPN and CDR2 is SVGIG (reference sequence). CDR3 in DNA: TGTGCCTGGAGTGTACGAGGGAACACTGAAGCTTTCTTT. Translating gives CAWSVRGNTEAFF.

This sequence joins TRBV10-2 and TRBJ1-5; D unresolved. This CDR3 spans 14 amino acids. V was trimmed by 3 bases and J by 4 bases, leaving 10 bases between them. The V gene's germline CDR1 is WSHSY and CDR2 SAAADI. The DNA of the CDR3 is TGCGCCAGCAGTGAAAGGCTTGAAAATCAGCCCCAGCATTTT. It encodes CASSERLENQPQHF.

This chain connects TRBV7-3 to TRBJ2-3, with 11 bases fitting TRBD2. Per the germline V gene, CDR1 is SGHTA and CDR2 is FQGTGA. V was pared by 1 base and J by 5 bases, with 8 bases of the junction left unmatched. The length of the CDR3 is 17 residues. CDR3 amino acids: CASSLIPTSGNLDTQYF. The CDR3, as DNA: TGTGCCAGCAGCTTAATTCCGACTAGCGGGAATTTAGATACGCAGTATTTT.

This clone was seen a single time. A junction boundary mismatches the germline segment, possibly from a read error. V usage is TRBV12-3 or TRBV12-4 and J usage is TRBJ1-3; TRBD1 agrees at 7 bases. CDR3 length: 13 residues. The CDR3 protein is CATQRQGGYTIYF. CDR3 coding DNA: TGTGCCACCCAACGACAGGGTGGATACACCATATATTTT.

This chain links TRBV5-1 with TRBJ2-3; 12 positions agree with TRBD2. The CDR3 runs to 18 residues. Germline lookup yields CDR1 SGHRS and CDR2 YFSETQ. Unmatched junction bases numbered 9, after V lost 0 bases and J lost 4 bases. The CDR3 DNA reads TGCGCCAGCAGCTTGGGGGCTAGCGGGAGGGCCACGGCAGATACGCAGTATTTT. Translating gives CASSLGASGRATADTQYF.

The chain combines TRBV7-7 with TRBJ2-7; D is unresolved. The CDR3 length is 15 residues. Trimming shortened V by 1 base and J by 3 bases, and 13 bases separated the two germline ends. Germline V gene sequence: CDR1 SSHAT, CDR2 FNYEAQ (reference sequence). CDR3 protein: CASSLVYPLFYEQYF. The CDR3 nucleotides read TGTGCCAGCAGCTTAGTCTACCCCCTCTTCTACGAGCAGTACTTC.

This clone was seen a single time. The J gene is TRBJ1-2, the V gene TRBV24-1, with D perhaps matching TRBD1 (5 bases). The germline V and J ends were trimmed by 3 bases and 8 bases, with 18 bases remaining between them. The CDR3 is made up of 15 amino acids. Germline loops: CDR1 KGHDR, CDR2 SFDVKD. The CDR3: CATSDTRGGKKGYTF. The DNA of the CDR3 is TGTGCCACCAGTGATACCCGGGGGGGGAAGAAGGGCTACACCTTC.

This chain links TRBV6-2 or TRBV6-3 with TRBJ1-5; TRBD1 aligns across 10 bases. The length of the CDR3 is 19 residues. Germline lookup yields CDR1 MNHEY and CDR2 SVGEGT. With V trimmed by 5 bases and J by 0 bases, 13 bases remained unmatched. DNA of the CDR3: TGTGCCAGCAGTCTTCAAGACAGGGGGCCGCTATATAGCAATCAGCCCCAGCATTTT. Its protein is CASSLQDRGPLYSNQPQHF.

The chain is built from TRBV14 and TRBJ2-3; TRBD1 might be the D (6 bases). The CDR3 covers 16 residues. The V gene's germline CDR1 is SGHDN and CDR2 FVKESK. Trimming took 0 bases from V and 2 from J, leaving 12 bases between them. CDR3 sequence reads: CASSQEGEGVTDTQYF. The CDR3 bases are TGTGCCAGCAGCCAAGAGGGTGAGGGGGTCACAGATACGCAGTATTTT.

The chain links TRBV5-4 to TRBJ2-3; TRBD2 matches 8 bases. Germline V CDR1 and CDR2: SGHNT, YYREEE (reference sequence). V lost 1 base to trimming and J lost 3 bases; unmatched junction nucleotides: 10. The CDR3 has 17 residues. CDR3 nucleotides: TGTGCCAGCAGCTTGTGGTTGGCGGGGGGCCGAACAGATACGCAGTATTTT. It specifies CASSLWLAGGRTDTQYF.

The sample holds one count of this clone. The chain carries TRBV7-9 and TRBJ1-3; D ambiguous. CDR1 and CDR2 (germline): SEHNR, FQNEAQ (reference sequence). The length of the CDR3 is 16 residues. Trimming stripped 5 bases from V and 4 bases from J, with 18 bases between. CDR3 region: CASSLTREPPGNTIYF. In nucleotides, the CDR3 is TGTGCCAGCAGCCTGACCCGGGAGCCGCCGGGAAACACCATATATTTT.

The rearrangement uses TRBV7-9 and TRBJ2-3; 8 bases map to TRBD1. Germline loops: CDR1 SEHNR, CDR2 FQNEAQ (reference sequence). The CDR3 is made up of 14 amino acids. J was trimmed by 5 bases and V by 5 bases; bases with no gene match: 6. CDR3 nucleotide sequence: TGTGCCAGCAGCACATGGACAGGGTTAGATACGCAGTATTTT. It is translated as CASSTWTGLDTQYF.

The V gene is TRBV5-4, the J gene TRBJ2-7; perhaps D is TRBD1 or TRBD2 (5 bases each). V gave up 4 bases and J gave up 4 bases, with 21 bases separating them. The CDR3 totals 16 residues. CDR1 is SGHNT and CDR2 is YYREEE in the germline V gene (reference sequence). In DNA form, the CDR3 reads TGTGCCAGCAGCCCAGGTGTGGGACGCCCTGGATACGAGCAGTACTTC. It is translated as CASSPGVGRPGYEQYF.

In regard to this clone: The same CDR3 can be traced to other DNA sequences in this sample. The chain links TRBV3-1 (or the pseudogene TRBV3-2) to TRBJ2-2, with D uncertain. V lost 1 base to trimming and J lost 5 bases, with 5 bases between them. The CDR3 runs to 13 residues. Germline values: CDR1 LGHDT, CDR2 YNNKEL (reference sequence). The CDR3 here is CASSQGRTGELFF. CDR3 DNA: TGTGCCAGCAGCCAAGGTCGGACCGGGGAGCTGTTTTTT.

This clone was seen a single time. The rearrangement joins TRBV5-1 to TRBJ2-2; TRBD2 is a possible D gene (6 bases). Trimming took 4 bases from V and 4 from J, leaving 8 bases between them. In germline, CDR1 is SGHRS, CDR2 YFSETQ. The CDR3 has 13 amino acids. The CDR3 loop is CASSGTPTGELFF. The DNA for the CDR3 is TGCGCCAGCAGCGGGACTCCCACCGGGGAGCTGTTTTTT.

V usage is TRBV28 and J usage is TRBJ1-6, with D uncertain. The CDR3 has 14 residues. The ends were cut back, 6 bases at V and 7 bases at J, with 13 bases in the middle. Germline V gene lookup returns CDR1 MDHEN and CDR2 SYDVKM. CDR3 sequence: CASSPMTGNSPLHF. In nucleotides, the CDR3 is TGTGCCAGCAGCCCTATGACGGGAAATTCACCCCTCCACTTT.

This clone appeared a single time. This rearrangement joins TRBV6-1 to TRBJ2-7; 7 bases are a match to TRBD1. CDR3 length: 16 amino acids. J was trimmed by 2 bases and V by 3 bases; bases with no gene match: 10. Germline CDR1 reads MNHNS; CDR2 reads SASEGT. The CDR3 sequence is CASSDRNWDSTYEQYF. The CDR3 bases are TGTGCCAGCAGTGATAGAAACTGGGACAGCACCTACGAGCAGTACTTC.

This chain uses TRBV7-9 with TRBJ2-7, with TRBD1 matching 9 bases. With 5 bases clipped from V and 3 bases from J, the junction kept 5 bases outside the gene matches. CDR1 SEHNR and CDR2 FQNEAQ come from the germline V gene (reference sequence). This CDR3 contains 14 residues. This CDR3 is CASSRTGQGYEQYF. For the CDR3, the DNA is TGTGCCAGCAGCCGGACGGGACAGGGCTACGAGCAGTACTTC.

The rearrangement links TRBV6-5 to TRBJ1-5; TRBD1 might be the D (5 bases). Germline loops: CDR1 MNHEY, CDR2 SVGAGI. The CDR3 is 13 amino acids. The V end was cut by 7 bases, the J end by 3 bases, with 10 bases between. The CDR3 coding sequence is TGTGCCAGCACCGACGGGACCAATCAGCCCCAGCATTTT. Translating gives CASTDGTNQPQHF.